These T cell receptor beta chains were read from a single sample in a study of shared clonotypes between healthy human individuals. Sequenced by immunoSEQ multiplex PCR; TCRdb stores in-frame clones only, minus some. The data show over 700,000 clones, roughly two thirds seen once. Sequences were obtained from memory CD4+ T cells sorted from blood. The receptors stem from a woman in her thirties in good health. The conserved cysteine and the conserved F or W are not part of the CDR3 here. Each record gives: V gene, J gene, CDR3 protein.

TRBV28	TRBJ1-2	ASSTTGGEYGYT
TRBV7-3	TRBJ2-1	ASSLGVVQGEQF
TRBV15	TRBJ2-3	ATSPGTGGTDTQY
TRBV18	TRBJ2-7	ASSPPSPGTYEQY
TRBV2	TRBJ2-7	ASLRDLAYEQY
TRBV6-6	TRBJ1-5	ASSYRVNQPQH
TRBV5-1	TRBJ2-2	ASSWDLAGVIGELF
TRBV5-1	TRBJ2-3	ASSLEDRPGIDTQY
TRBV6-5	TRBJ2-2	ASSYQGGYGELF
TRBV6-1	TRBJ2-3	ASSEAGAATDTQY
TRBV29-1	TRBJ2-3	SVVQVSTDTQY
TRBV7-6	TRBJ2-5	ASSLAGLGQETQY
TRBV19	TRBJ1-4	ASSIGKGQPGSEKLF
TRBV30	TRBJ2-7	AWSGGRRQVQY
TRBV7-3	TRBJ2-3	ASSSGLAGGTDTQY
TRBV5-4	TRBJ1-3	ASSRDRDSRGNTIY
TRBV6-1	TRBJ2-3	ASSVGGETDTQY
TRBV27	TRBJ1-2	ASSSRGVGDYGYT
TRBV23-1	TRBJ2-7	ASSQSWTGYPYEQY
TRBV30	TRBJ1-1	AWAGEDTEAF
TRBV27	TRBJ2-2	ASRTLAGAGELF
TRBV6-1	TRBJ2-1	ACGFSGNNEQF
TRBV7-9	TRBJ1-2	ASSKQGLSDYGYT
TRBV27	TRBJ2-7	ASSYRDSLFEQY
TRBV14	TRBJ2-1	ASSTGTSSLGEQF
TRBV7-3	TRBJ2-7	ASSPTSGTPSYEQY
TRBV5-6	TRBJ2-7	ASSSDAPYEQY
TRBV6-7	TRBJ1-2	ASSFSRKPDRATSNYGYT
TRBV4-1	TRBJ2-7	ASSHHGLAGAYEQY
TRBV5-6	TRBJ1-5	ASSLNGPYQPQH
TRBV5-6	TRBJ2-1	ASSFLSGGSYNEQF
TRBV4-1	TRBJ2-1	ASSQEIWQDSNEQF
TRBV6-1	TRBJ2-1	ASSEKLSGYEQF
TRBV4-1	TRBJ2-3	ASSQERTGITDTQY
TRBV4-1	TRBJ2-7	ASSQGTVGTGGYEQY
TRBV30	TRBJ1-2	AWSQGVGSGYT
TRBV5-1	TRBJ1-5	ASSLGGNRPQH
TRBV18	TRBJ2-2	ASSGTAGSGGELF
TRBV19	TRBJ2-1	ASSMSGRAGNEQF
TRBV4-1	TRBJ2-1	ASSQGLASPLEQF
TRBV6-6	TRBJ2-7	ASTHGDRGSYEQY
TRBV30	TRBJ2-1	AWGLRLDYNEQF
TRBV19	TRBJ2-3	ASSGSLTDTQY
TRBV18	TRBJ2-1	ASSPGLAAYNEQF
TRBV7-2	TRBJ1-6	ASSLALASPLH
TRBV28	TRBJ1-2	ASKQKTYGYT
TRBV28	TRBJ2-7	ASSPRSNRRTYEQY
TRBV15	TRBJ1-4	ATSSGGGGYEKLF
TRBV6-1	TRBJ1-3	ASSVGRAAGNTIY
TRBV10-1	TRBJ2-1	ASSEPGWNEQF
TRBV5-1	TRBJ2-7	ASSLEVTKSSYEQY
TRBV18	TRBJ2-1	ASSPLGRAHEQF
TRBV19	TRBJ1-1	ASSPTGTGGTEAF
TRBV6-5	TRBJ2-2	ASSYSLGRTGELF